The clone carrying this TCR beta chain showed up just once. Trimming took off 5 bases at V and 6 bases at J, with 15 bases between the two ends. There are 14 residues in the CDR3. Germline CDR1 reads MNHEY; CDR2 reads SVGAGI. Sequencing used immunoSEQ multiplex PCR; TCRdb keeps in-frame clones, though not all of them. In the table there are around 320,000 clones, approximately 89% of which are singletons. Participants spanned ages about 18 to 90 years and resided in roughly 26 US areas. Cohort placement rested on clinical history that participants reported themselves. All exposed participants met a person with COVID-19 within 2 weeks before entering the study. The entry originates in a study of blood T cell repertoires in COVID-19.

The V gene is TRBV6-5, the J gene TRBJ2-3, with D tentatively TRBD1 (6 bases). This TCR was sampled from a woman aged 45-65 years who had been exposed to COVID-19. The specimen sequenced was PBMCs or T cells enriched from blood (not recorded which). CDR3 residues: CASSLPGARDTQYF. DNA for the CDR3: TGTGCCAGCAGTCTCCCAGGGGCCAGGGATACGCAGTATTTT.